This TCR beta chain was sequenced for a study of blood T cell repertoires in COVID-19. Looking at the study overall: Collection of acute and convalescent COVID-19 samples took place in the United States, Italy and Spain. Sources were T cells, B-cell-depleted T cells, or PBMCs; the material itself was cDNA or gDNA.

CDR3 length: 9 amino acids. V lost 3 bases and J lost 9, with 3 bases in between. In germline, CDR1 is WNHNN, CDR2 SYGVQD (reference sequence). In the study's own analysis: Counts of nucleated cells, estimated from reference gene primer amplification, were obtained. Profiling relied on immunoSEQ multiplex PCR, and the TCRdb table lists in-frame clones only, not all of them. V and J calls and clone size are given by that table; D and trimming were obtained from the DNA. The data show about 160,000 clones, with about 81% seen just once and approximately 18% held by the top ten. Sequenced input: peripheral blood. This chain joins TRBV10-1 and TRBJ2-7; D call uncertain. This sequence originates from an elderly woman with acute or convalescent COVID-19. The chain's CDR3 is CASSDGQYF. Here the CDR3 DNA reads TGCGCCAGCAGTGACGGGCAGTACTTC.